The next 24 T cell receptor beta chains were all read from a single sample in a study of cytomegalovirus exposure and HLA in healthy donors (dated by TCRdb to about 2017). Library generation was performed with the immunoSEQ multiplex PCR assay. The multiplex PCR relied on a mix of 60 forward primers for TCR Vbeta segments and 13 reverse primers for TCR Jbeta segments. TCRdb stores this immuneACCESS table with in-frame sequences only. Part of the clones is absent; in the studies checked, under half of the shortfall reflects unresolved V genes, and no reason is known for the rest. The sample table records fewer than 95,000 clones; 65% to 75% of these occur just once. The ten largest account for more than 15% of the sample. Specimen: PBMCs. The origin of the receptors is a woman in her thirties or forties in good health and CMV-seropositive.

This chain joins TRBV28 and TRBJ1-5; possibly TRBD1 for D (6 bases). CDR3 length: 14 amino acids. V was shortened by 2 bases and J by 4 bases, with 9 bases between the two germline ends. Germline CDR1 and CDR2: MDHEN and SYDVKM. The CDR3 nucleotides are TGTGCCAGCAGTTTAGGGACAAGAAATCAGCCCCAGCATTTT. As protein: CASSLGTRNQPQHF.

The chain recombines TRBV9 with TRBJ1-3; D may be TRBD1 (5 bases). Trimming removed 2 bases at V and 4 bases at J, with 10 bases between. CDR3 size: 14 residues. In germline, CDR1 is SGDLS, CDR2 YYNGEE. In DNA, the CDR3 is TGTGCCAGCAGCGTCCAGGGATCCGGAAACACCATATATTTT. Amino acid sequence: CASSVQGSGNTIYF.

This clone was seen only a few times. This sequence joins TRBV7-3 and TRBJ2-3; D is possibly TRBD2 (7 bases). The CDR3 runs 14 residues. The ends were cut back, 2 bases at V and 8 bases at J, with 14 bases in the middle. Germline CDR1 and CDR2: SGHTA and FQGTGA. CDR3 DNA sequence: TGTGCCAGCAGCTTAGGGGGGGCGGAAGGTACGCAGTATTTT. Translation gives CASSLGGAEGTQYF.

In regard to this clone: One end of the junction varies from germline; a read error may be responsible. The CDR3 bases are TGTGCCCGGGGGGCTCCTCCGATCTTC. It yields the protein CARGAPPIF. The genes are TRBV7-2 and TRBJ2-1; tentatively, D is TRBD2 (7 bases). Germline-derived CDR1 and CDR2 are SGHTA and FQGNSA. There are 9 residues in the CDR3.

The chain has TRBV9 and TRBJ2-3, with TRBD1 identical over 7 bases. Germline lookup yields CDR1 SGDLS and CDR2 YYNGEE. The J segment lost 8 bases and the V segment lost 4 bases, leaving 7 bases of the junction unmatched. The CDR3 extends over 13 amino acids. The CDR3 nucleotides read TGTGCCAGCAGCCCAGGGGGTTACGGTACGCAGTATTTT. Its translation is CASSPGGYGTQYF.

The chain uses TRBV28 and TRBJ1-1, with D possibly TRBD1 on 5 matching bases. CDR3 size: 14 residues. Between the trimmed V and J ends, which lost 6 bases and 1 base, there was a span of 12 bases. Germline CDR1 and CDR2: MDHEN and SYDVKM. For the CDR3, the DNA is TGTGCCAGCAGACCCGGGACTTCGAACACTGAAGCTTTCTTT. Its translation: CASRPGTSNTEAFF.

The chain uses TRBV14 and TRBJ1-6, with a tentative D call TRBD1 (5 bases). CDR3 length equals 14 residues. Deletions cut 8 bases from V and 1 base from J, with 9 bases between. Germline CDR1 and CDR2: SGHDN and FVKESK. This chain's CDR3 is CASGHLSYNSPLHF. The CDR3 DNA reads TGTGCCAGCGGACACTTATCCTATAATTCACCCCTCCACTTT.

CDR3: CASRRMGAAFF. Written as DNA, the CDR3 is TGCGCCAGCCGGAGAATGGGGGCGGCTTTCTTT. The J gene is TRBJ1-1, the V gene TRBV5-1; weak D call: TRBD1 (6 bases). The CDR3 runs 11 residues. The V end lost 7 bases, the J end lost 11 bases, and 15 bases lay between the germline ends. Germline V lookup: CDR1 SGHRS, CDR2 YFSETQ.

The DNA of the CDR3 is TGTGCCAGCAGTGCCCGAACTATGGGAGTCTATGGCTACACCTTC. Translating gives CASSARTMGVYGYTF. J is TRBJ1-2 and V is TRBV6-1; D is undetermined. Germline loops: CDR1 MNHNS, CDR2 SASEGT. Trimming took off 4 bases at V and 4 bases at J, with 16 bases between the two ends. The CDR3 extends over 15 amino acids.

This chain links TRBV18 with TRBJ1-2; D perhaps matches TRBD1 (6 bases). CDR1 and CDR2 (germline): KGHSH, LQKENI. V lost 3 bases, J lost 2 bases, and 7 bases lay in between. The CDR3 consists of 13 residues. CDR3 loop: CASSPDRNYGYTF. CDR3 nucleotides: TGTGCCAGCTCACCCGACAGGAACTATGGCTACACCTTC.

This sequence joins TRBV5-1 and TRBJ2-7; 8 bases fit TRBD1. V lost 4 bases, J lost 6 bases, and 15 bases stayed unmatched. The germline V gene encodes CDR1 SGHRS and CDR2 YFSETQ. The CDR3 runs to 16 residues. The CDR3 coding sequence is TGCGCCAGCAGCCCCAACCCGGACAGGGTCACGGGCGAGCAGTACTTC. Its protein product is CASSPNPDRVTGEQYF.

CDR3 in amino acids: CASSLQQTSSYEKLFF. The DNA for the CDR3 is TGTGCCAGCAGTTTACAACAGACCTCGTCATATGAAAAACTGTTTTTT. The chain recombines TRBV28 with TRBJ1-4; no firm D call. This CDR3 has 16 amino acids. The V and J ends lost 2 bases and 6 bases respectively, with 16 bases between them. CDR1 is MDHEN, CDR2 SYDVKM, per germline.

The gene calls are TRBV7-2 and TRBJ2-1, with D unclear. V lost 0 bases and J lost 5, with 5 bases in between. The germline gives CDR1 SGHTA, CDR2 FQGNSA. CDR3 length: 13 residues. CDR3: CASSLAVDNEQFF. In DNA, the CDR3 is TGTGCCAGCAGCTTAGCGGTAGACAATGAGCAGTTCTTC.

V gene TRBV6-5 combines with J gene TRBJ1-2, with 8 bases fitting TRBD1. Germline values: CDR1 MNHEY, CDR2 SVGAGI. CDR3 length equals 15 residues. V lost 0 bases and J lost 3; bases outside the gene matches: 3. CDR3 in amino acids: CASSYSTGADYGYTF. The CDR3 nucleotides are TGTGCCAGCAGTTACTCGACAGGGGCGGACTATGGCTACACCTTC.

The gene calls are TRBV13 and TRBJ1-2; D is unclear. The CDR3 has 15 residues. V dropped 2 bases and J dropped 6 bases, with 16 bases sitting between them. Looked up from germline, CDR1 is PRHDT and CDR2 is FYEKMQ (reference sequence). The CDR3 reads CASSLSVRLADGYTF. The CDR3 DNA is TGTGCCAGCAGCTTAAGTGTAAGGTTGGCGGATGGCTACACCTTC. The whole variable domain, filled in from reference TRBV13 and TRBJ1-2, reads AAGVIQSPRHLIKEKRETATLKCYPIPRHDTVYWYQQGPGQDPQFLISFYEKMQSDKGSIPDRFSAQQFSDYHSELNMSSLELGDSALYFCASSLSVRLADGYTFGSGTRLTVV.

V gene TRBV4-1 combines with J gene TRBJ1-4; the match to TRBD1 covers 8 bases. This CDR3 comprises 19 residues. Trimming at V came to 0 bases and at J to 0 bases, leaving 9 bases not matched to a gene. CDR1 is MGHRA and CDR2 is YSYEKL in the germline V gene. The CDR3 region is CASSQERTGWGSTNEKLFF. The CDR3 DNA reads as TGCGCCAGCAGCCAAGAGAGGACAGGGTGGGGGTCAACTAATGAAAAACTGTTTTTT.

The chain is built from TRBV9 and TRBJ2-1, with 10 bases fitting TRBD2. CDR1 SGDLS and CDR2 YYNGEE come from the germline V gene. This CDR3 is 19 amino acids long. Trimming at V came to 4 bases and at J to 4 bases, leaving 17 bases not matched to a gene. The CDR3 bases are TGTGCCAGCAGCAATCCTGCTCCACCTAGCGGGAGCCGGTACAATGAGCAGTTCTTC. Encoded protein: CASSNPAPPSGSRYNEQFF.

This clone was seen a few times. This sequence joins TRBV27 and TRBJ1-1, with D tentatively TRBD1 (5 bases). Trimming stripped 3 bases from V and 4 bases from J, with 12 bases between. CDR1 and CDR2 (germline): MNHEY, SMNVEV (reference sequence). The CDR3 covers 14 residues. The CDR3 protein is CASSLVAGGTEAFF. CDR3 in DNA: TGTGCCAGCAGTTTGGTGGCGGGGGGCACTGAAGCTTTCTTT.

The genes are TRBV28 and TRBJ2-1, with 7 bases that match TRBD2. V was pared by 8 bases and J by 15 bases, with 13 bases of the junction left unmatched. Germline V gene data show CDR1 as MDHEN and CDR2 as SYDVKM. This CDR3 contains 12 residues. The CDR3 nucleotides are TGTGCCAGCGCCCCGCCTAGACTAGCCTCGTTCTTC. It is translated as CASAPPRLASFF. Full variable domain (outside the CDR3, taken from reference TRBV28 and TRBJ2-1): DVKVTQSSRYLVKRTGEKVFLECVQDMDHENMFWYRQDPGLGLRLIYFSYDVKMKEKGDIPEGYSVSREKKERFSLILESASTNQTSMYLCASAPPRLASFFGPGTRLTVL.

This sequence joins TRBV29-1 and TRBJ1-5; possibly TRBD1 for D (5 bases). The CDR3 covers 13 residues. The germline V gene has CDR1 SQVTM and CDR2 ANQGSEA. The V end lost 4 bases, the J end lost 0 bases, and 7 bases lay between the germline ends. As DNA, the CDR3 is TGCAGCGTTGCCAGGGATAGCAATCAGCCCCAGCATTTT. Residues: CSVARDSNQPQHF.

The CDR3 region has the DNA TGTGCCAGCAGCTTTAGGACAGGGGGCGCTGGGGACACTGAAGCTTTCTTT. It specifies CASSFRTGGAGDTEAFF. The gene calls are TRBV7-9 and TRBJ1-1; TRBD1 matches 11 bases. Looked up from germline, CDR1 is SEHNR and CDR2 is FQNEAQ (reference sequence). The V segment lost 3 bases and the J segment 3 bases; nucleotides outside the gene matches: 9. This CDR3 spans 17 amino acids.

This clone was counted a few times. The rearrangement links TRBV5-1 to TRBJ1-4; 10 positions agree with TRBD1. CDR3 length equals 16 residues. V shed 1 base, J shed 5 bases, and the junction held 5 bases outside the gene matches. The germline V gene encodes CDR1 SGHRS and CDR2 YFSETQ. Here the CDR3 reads CASSLFSGQGNEKLFF. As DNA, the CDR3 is TGCGCCAGCAGCTTGTTTTCGGGACAGGGGAATGAAAAACTGTTTTTT.

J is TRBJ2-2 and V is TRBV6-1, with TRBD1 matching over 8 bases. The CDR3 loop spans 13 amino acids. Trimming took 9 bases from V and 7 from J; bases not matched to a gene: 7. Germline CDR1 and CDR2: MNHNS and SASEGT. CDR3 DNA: TGTGCCAGTCCGGGACAGGACATCGGGGAGCTGTTTTTT. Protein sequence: CASPGQDIGELFF.

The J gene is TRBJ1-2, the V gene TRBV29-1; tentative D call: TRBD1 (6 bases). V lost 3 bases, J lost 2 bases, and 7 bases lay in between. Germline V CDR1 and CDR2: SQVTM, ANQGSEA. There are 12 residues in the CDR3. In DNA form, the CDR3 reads TGCAGCGTTGAGCAGGGGAACTATGGCTACACCTTC. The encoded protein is CSVEQGNYGYTF.